These 26 T cell receptor beta chains were sequenced from one sample in a study of T cells after yellow fever vaccination. From the 5' RACE reads, TCRdb called clonotypes with MiXCR, one entry per CDR3 protein. The sample records some 600,000 distinct CDR3 sequences, around a sixth being singletons. The sequences come from PBMCs, collected around 5 days after the first yellow fever vaccination. These receptors all stem from a man aged 18-30 years who received the YFV17D yellow fever vaccine.

This clonotype was counted at least ten times. The chain has TRBV5-1 and TRBJ1-1, with 7 bases identical to TRBD1. This CDR3 has 15 amino acids. The V gene end was trimmed by 2 bases and the J gene end by 4 bases; junction bases not matched to a gene: 8. The germline V gene encodes CDR1 SGHRS and CDR2 YFSETQ. CDR3 in amino acids: CASSFSPGGSTEAFF. The CDR3 nucleotides read TGCGCCAGCAGCTTTTCTCCAGGGGGATCCACTGAAGCTTTCTTT.

This chain links TRBV29-1 with TRBJ2-5; perhaps TRBD2 as D (8 bases). Germline-derived CDR1 and CDR2 are SQVTM and ANQGSEA. The germline V and J ends were trimmed by 5 bases and 5 bases, with 18 bases remaining between them. This CDR3 has 14 amino acids. CDR3 DNA: TGCAGCGTTAAGGGGGCGGGGGGATATGAGACCCAGTACTTC. Its translation: CSVKGAGGYETQYF.

There are a few counts of this clonotype. This chain joins TRBV2 and TRBJ1-1, with D possibly matching TRBD1 (5 bases). The V gene lost 6 bases and the J gene lost 4 bases, with 18 bases spanning the gap. There are 15 residues in the CDR3. CDR1 and CDR2 from the germline V gene are SNHLY and FYNNEI. For the CDR3, the DNA is TGTGCCAGCAGCGCCGGGGGGACGTACGGCACTGAAGCTTTCTTT. Residues: CASSAGGTYGTEAFF.

Only a few counts were recorded for this clonotype. The V and J genes are TRBV12-3 or TRBV12-4 and TRBJ2-1; D gene uncertain. This CDR3 contains 14 residues. The ends were cut back, 6 bases at V and 3 bases at J, with 12 bases in the middle. CDR3 sequence (DNA): TGTGCCAGCAGCTACATTTCGGGCTACAATGAGCAGTTCTTC. This gives the protein CASSYISGYNEQFF.

This clonotype was seen a handful of times. The chain has TRBV12-3 or TRBV12-4 and TRBJ1-1, with 9 bases matching TRBD1. With V trimmed by 5 bases and J by 3 bases, 4 bases remained unmatched. This CDR3 has 14 residues. Here the CDR3 DNA reads TGTGCCAGCAGTCGACAGGGGGATTACACTGAAGCTTTCTTT. It yields the protein CASSRQGDYTEAFF.

This clonotype appeared a few times. The chain recombines TRBV6-5 with TRBJ2-5, with D unclear. The V and J ends lost 2 bases and 8 bases respectively, with 9 bases between them. This CDR3 comprises 12 residues. From germline, CDR1 is MNHEY and CDR2 SVGAGI. The CDR3 DNA follows: TGTGCCAGCAGTTACCCCGATGGAACCCAGTACTTC. Protein: CASSYPDGTQYF.

The table lists this clonotype with many counts. The chain combines TRBV4-1 with TRBJ2-3, with 11 bases identical to TRBD2. This CDR3 spans 17 amino acids. In germline, CDR1 is MGHRA, CDR2 YSYEKL. V lost 8 bases and J lost 1; bases outside the gene matches: 11. This chain's CDR3 is CASGTDLLAGGTDTQYF. The CDR3, as DNA: TGCGCCAGCGGAACCGACCTACTAGCGGGGGGCACAGATACGCAGTATTTT.

This clonotype turned up a few times. The genes are TRBV12-3 or TRBV12-4 and TRBJ2-7, with 7 bases fitting TRBD1. Trimming at V came to 6 bases and at J to 3 bases, leaving 5 bases not matched to a gene. This CDR3 spans 13 amino acids. CDR3 coding DNA: TGTGCCAGCAGCCCAGGGGGATACTACGAGCAGTACGTC. This translates into CASSPGGYYEQYV.

This sequence joins TRBV15 and TRBJ1-3; D uncertain. V was trimmed by 0 bases and J by 1 base, leaving 7 bases between them. Germline-derived CDR1 and CDR2 are LNHNV and YYDKDF (reference sequence). The CDR3 runs to 15 residues. CDR3 amino acids: CATSRDLGSGNTIYF. The CDR3 DNA reads as TGTGCCACCAGCAGAGATTTGGGGTCTGGAAACACCATATATTTT.

This chain links TRBV7-2 with TRBJ2-3, with TRBD2 as a possible D gene (7 bases). Trimming cost V 6 bases and J 2 bases, with 12 bases left between them. The CDR3 extends over 14 amino acids. Germline-derived CDR1 and CDR2 are SGHTA and FQGNSA. CDR3 bases: TGTGCCAGCAGAATCGGGGGGCACACAGATACGCAGTATTTT. As protein: CASRIGGHTDTQYF.

There are many counts of this clonotype. This chain connects TRBV7-2 to TRBJ2-7; D ambiguous. V shed 3 bases and J shed 2 bases, with 5 bases lying between them. CDR1 and CDR2 (germline): SGHTA, FQGNSA. The CDR3 has 12 residues. The CDR3 nucleotides read TGTGCCAGCAGCTTCCTCCCCTACGAGCAGTACTTC. Protein sequence: CASSFLPYEQYF.

The chain employs TRBV28 and TRBJ2-5; D possibly corresponds to TRBD1 (5 bases). The CDR3 loop spans 16 amino acids. Deletions cut 1 base from V and 9 bases from J, with 21 bases between. CDR1 is MDHEN, CDR2 SYDVKM, per germline. This CDR3 reads CASSLFRQSAQGPQYF. Written as DNA, the CDR3 is TGTGCCAGCAGTTTATTTCGACAGTCCGCTCAAGGTCCCCAGTACTTC.

This clonotype has just a few counts. The chain has TRBV4-3 and TRBJ1-6; tentative D call: TRBD1 (6 bases). Germline V gene lookup returns CDR1 LGHNA and CDR2 YSLEER. The CDR3 loop spans 16 amino acids. V lost 0 bases and J lost 7, with 13 bases in between. The CDR3 DNA reads TGCGCCAGCAGCCAAGATCGGGGGGGGCGGAATTCACCCCTCCACTTT. It specifies CASSQDRGGRNSPLHF.

In this sample, this clonotype turned up many times. V usage is TRBV10-3 and J usage is TRBJ1-5; 11 nucleotides agree with TRBD1. The germline CDR1 and CDR2 sequences are ENHRY and SYGVKD. The CDR3 covers 13 residues. The V and J ends lost 11 bases and 5 bases, in that order; junction bases with no gene match: 5. The CDR3 reads CASRGQGDQPQHF. DNA of the CDR3: TGTGCCTCGAGGGGACAGGGGGATCAGCCCCAGCATTTT.

The chain has TRBV10-3 and TRBJ1-1; tentative D call: TRBD1 (6 bases). The CDR3 is 14 amino acids. Germline lookup yields CDR1 ENHRY and CDR2 SYGVKD. V lost 6 bases to trimming and J lost 0 bases, with 11 bases between them. CDR3 coding DNA: TGTGCCATCAGACAGGACAGCGTGAACACTGAAGCTTTCTTT. It translates to CAIRQDSVNTEAFF.

Only a few counts were recorded for this clonotype. CDR3: CASSYTFVSPYNEQFF. The CDR3 DNA reads TGTGCCAGCAGTTACACTTTCGTATCACCCTACAATGAGCAGTTCTTC. The gene calls are TRBV6-5 and TRBJ2-1; D unresolved. In germline, CDR1 is MNHEY, CDR2 SVGAGI. The V end was cut by 2 bases, the J end by 2 bases, with 13 bases between. The CDR3 spans 16 residues.

This clonotype was seen a handful of times. The chain recombines TRBV10-3 with TRBJ1-2, with 12 bases fitting TRBD1. This CDR3 has 13 amino acids. CDR1 and CDR2 from the germline V gene are ENHRY and SYGVKD. The V gene end was trimmed by 10 bases and the J gene end by 6 bases; junction bases not matched to a gene: 6. CDR3 region: CATGTGGFDGYTF. The DNA of the CDR3 is TGTGCCACCGGGACAGGGGGCTTCGATGGCTACACCTTC.

The chain couples TRBV12-3 or TRBV12-4 to TRBJ1-2; 10 positions match TRBD1. CDR3 length equals 14 residues. J was trimmed by 2 bases and V by 8 bases; bases with no gene match: 5. The CDR3 DNA sequence: TGTGCCAGCGTTCCGGGACAGGGGAACTATGGCTACACCTTC. Its translation: CASVPGQGNYGYTF.

This clonotype was recorded many times. The V call is TRBV5-5, the J call TRBJ1-6, with a weak D call TRBD1 (6 bases). The CDR3 loop spans 15 amino acids. V lost 5 bases and J lost 6, with 15 bases in between. CDR1 SGHKS and CDR2 YYEKEE come from the germline V gene (reference sequence). CDR3 sequence (DNA): TGTGCCAGCAGGGATCAAGGGACAAGTAATTCACCCCTCCACTTT. Its translation: CASRDQGTSNSPLHF.

This clonotype was observed a few times. The chain links TRBV5-4 to TRBJ2-2; TRBD2 matches at 10 bases. Germline CDR1 and CDR2: SGHNT and YYREEE (reference sequence). This CDR3 region has 16 residues. Unmatched junction bases numbered 7, after V lost 4 bases and J lost 4 bases. This chain's CDR3 is CASSPAGGHSTGELFF. CDR3 bases: TGTGCCAGCAGCCCAGCGGGGGGGCATAGCACCGGGGAGCTGTTTTTT.

This clonotype was observed once. The chain combines TRBV7-2 with TRBJ2-5; the match to TRBD1 covers 9 bases. Trimming at V came to 8 bases and at J to 6 bases, leaving 10 bases not matched to a gene. Germline V gene sequence: CDR1 SGHTA, CDR2 FQGNSA. This CDR3 spans 14 amino acids. CDR3 amino acids: CASAPRDREQTQYF. CDR3 DNA: TGTGCCAGCGCTCCCCGGGACAGGGAACAGACCCAGTACTTC.

The CDR3, as DNA: TGTGCCAGCAGCCCCCTCCGCCCTGAAGCTTTCTTT. Translation gives CASSPLRPEAFF. V is TRBV12-3 or TRBV12-4 and J is TRBJ1-1; D not resolved. V lost 6 bases and J lost 6, with 11 bases in between. This CDR3 contains 12 residues.

This chain uses TRBV7-9 with TRBJ1-1, with 9 bases matching TRBD1. Germline assignment: CDR1 SEHNR and CDR2 FQNEAQ (reference sequence). The CDR3 has 15 residues. J was trimmed by 4 bases and V by 7 bases; bases with no gene match: 10. Here the CDR3 reads CASKTPLGQGTEAFF. CDR3 nucleotide sequence: TGTGCCAGCAAAACTCCCCTGGGACAGGGCACTGAAGCTTTCTTT.

This clonotype was counted a few times. In DNA, the CDR3 is TGTGCCATCAGCGAAGGAAAAAAGAGCAGGGATTCCTACAATGAGCAGTTCTTC. As protein: CAISEGKKSRDSYNEQFF. The gene calls are TRBV10-3 and TRBJ2-1; TRBD1 might be the D (5 bases). The CDR3 has 18 residues. In germline, CDR1 is ENHRY, CDR2 SYGVKD. The V end was cut by 6 bases, the J end by 1 base, with 22 bases between.

This clonotype was observed a handful of times. The V gene is TRBV27, the J gene TRBJ2-3; 12 positions agree with TRBD2. The germline gives CDR1 MNHEY, CDR2 SMNVEV (reference sequence). V lost 3 bases to trimming and J lost 6 bases; unmatched junction nucleotides: 7. The CDR3 spans 16 residues. The CDR3 DNA sequence: TGTGCCAGCAGTTTCCTAGCGGGGGGGCCCGGTGATACGCAGTATTTT. This sequence encodes CASSFLAGGPGDTQYF.

This clonotype has a handful of counts. This chain connects TRBV7-9 to TRBJ1-2, with D unresolved. Germline V gene data show CDR1 as SEHNR and CDR2 as FQNEAQ (reference sequence). This CDR3 contains 13 residues. V was pared by 5 bases and J by 3 bases, with 10 bases between. The CDR3 protein is CASSLEEYYGYTF. The CDR3 region has the DNA TGTGCCAGCAGCCTGGAGGAGTACTATGGCTACACCTTC.